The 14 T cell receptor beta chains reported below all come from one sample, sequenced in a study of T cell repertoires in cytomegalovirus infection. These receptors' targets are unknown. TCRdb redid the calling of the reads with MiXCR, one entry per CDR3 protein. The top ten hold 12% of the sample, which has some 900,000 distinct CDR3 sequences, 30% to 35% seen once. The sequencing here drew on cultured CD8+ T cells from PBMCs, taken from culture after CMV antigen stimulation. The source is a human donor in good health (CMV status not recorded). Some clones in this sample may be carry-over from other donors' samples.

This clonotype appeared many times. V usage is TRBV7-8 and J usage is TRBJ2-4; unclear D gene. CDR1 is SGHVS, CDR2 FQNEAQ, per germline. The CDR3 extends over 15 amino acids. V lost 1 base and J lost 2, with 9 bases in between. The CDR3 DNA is TGTGCCAGCAGCTTAGGGGCGGCTTCCAAAAACATTCAGTACTTC. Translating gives CASSLGAASKNIQYF.

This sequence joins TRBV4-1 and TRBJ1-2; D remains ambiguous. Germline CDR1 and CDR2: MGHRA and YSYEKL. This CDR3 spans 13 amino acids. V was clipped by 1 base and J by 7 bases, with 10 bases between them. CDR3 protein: CASSQGIGSGYTF. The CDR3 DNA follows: TGCGCCAGCAGCCAAGGTATAGGGTCTGGCTACACCTTC.

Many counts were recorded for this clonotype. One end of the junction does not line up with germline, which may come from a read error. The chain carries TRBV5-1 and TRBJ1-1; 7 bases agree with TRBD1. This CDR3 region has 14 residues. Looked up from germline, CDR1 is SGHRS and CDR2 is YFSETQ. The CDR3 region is CASSLTGLNTEAFF. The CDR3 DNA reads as TGTGCCAGCAGCTTGACAGGGTTGAACACTGAAGCTTTCTTT.

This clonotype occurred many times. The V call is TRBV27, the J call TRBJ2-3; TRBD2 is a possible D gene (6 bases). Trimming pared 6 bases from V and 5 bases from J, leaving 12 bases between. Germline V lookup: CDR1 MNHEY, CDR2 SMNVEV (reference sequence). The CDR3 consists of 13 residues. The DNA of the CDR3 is TGTGCCAGCAGCTTACGGGGACTAGATACGCAGTATTTT. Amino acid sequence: CASSLRGLDTQYF.

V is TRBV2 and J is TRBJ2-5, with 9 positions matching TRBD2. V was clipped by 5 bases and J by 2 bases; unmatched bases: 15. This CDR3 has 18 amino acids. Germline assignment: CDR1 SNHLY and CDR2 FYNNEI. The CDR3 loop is CASSFPGTSRPLQETQYF. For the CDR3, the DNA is TGTGCCAGCAGTTTCCCCGGGACTAGCCGACCCCTGCAAGAGACCCAGTACTTC.

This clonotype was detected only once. The CDR3 DNA reads as TGCAGCGTTGACTTCGGGGGATCAGTGGAAGAGACCCAGTACTTC. This codes for CSVDFGGSVEETQYF. This chain connects TRBV29-1 to TRBJ2-5, with D tentatively TRBD2 (6 bases). Trimming left V 3 bases short and J 3 bases short, with 17 bases between. This CDR3 contains 15 residues. Germline V gene data show CDR1 as SQVTM and CDR2 as ANQGSEA.

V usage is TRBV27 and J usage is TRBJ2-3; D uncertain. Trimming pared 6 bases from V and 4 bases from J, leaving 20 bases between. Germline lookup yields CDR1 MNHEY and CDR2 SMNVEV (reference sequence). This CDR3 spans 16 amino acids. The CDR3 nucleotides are TGTGCCAGCAGACCACATAGTAGTGGGGAAGCAGATACGCAGTATTTT. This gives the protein CASRPHSSGEADTQYF.

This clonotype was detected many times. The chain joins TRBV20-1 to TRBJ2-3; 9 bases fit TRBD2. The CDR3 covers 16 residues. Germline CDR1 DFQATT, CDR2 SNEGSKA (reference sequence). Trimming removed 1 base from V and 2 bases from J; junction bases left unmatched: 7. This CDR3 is CSARGGGGALTDTQYF. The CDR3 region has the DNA TGCAGTGCTAGAGGGGGCGGGGGGGCTCTCACAGATACGCAGTATTTT.

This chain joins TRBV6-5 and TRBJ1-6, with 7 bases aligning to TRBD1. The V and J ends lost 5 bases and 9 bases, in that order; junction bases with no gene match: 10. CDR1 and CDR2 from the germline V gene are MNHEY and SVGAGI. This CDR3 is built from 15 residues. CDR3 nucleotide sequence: TGTGCCAGCAGTCCCGACCCAGGGGGAGGTTCACCCCTCCACTTT. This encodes CASSPDPGGGSPLHF.

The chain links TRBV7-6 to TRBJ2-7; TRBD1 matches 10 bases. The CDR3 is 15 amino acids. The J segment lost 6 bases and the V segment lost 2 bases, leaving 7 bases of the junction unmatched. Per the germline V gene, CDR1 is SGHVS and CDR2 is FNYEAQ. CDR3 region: CASSLWDRGFAEQYV. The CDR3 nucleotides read TGTGCCAGCAGCTTATGGGACAGGGGATTCGCCGAGCAGTACGTC.

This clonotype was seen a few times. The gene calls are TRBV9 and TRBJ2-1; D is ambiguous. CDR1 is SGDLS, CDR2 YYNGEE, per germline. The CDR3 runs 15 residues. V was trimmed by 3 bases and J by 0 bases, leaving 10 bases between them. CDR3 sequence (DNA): TGTGCCAGCAGCGACAGCATCAGCTCCTACAATGAGCAGTTCTTC. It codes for CASSDSISSYNEQFF.

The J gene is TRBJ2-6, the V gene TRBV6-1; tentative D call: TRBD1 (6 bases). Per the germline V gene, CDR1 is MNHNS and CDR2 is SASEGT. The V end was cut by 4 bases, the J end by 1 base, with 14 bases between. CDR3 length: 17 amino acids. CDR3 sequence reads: CASSGPFTGSGANVLTF. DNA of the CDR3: TGTGCCAGCAGTGGACCCTTTACAGGGTCTGGGGCCAACGTCCTGACTTTC.

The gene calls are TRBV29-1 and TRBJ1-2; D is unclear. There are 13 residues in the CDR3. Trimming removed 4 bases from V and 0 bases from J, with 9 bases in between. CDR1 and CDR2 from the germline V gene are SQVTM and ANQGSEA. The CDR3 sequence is CSVGEFSNYGYTF. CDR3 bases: TGCAGCGTTGGGGAATTTTCTAACTATGGCTACACCTTC.

CDR3: CASSQGVRGDNEQFF. The CDR3 DNA sequence: TGTGCCAGCAGCCAAGGTGTACGGGGGGATAATGAGCAGTTCTTC. V gene TRBV4-2 combines with J gene TRBJ2-1; 7 positions match TRBD2. V shed 1 base, J shed 7 bases, and the junction held 7 bases outside the gene matches. Germline CDR1 reads LGHNA; CDR2 reads YNFKEQ. The CDR3 has 15 amino acids.